This T cell receptor beta chain was identified during a study of graft-versus-host responses after intestinal transplantation. Turning to the study itself: Multivisceral, liver-intestinal, or isolated intestinal grafts were transplanted into recipients.

General study results and limits: Recipient marrow held GvH clones, some first seen in ileum or blood. Association was observed between peak circulating GvH clone levels and early post-transplant HvG declines. When patients had graft-donor T cell macrochimerism, their allografts held high graft-versus-host to host-versus-graft clonal ratios.

Assay used: immunoSEQ multiplex PCR; TCRdb lists only in-frame clones, some missing. The data contain about 57,000 clones, over 85% of them seen just once; the ten biggest clones take up 1.5% to 2%. Worth noting for this clone: Its specificity is not known.

Trimming removed 7 bases at V and 2 bases at J, with 15 bases between. The germline gives CDR1 SGHRS, CDR2 YFSETQ. This CDR3 comprises 14 residues. This specimen was PBMCs, taken 26 days after transplant. The chain carries TRBV5-1 and TRBJ1-1; TRBD1 is a possible D gene (5 bases). This receptor was obtained from a human patient who received an intestinal transplant, so some T cells may come from the graft donor. CDR3 nucleotide sequence: TGCGCCAGCGGATGGCTTGACAGTAACACTGAAGCTTTCTTT. Translation gives CASGWLDSNTEAFF.